Presented here are 5 T cell receptor beta chains from one specimen sequenced in a study of T cell repertoires in aging, cancer and after chemotherapy. Amplification of TCR beta used genomic DNA extracted from peripheral blood. Rearranged V-D-J TRB sequences were amplified with a mixed TRB-A/B primer pool. TCRdb passed the multiplex PCR reads through MiXCR, listing each CDR3 protein once. The sample has around 3,000 distinct CDR3 sequences, 40% to 50% seen once. The specimen sequenced was blood. Receptors originate from a human donor with a blood cancer.

In DNA, the CDR3 is TGTGCCAGCTCAAAACAGGGGGATGACACTGAAGCTTTCTTT. The encoded protein is CASSKQGDDTEAFF. The chain employs TRBV18 and TRBJ1-1; TRBD1 aligns across 8 bases. Looked up from germline, CDR1 is KGHSH and CDR2 is LQKENI. The CDR3 contains 14 residues. V dropped 5 bases and J dropped 3; count of bases not matched to a gene: 5.

This clonotype showed up just a few times. The chain couples TRBV27 to TRBJ1-2, with 8 bases lining up with TRBD1. Trimming took 2 bases from V and 0 from J; bases not matched to a gene: 2. Germline V CDR1 and CDR2: MNHEY, SMNVEV (reference sequence). The CDR3 is 15 residues long. The CDR3 DNA follows: TGTGCCAGCAGTTTAAGGACAGGGACTAACTATGGCTACACCTTC. Encoded protein: CASSLRTGTNYGYTF.

The genes are TRBV5-1 and TRBJ2-3; TRBD2 aligns across 11 bases. After removal of 0 bases from V and 6 bases from J, the junction contained 3 bases not matched to a gene. Germline V lookup: CDR1 SGHRS, CDR2 YFSETQ. This CDR3 contains 15 residues. The CDR3 loop reads CASSLALAGGDTQYF. The CDR3 coding sequence is TGCGCCAGCAGCTTGGCCCTAGCGGGAGGCGATACGCAGTATTTT.

The chain carries TRBV6-5 and TRBJ1-3; tentatively, D is TRBD1 (5 bases). This CDR3 has 14 residues. Trimming took off 5 bases at V and 8 bases at J, with 16 bases between the two ends. Germline CDR1 MNHEY, CDR2 SVGAGI. The CDR3 bases are TGTGCCAGCAGTCCCGGGACCTCTGAGGACACCATATATTTT. Encoded protein: CASSPGTSEDTIYF.

This clonotype was recorded a few times. The J gene is TRBJ2-7, the V gene TRBV6-5; D is perhaps TRBD1 (5 bases). Trimming pared 6 bases from V and 7 bases from J, leaving 16 bases between. CDR1 and CDR2 (germline): MNHEY, SVGAGI. The CDR3 is 13 residues long. CDR3: CASRIDDSIEQYF. In DNA form, the CDR3 reads TGTGCCAGCAGGATCGACGACAGTATTGAGCAGTACTTC.